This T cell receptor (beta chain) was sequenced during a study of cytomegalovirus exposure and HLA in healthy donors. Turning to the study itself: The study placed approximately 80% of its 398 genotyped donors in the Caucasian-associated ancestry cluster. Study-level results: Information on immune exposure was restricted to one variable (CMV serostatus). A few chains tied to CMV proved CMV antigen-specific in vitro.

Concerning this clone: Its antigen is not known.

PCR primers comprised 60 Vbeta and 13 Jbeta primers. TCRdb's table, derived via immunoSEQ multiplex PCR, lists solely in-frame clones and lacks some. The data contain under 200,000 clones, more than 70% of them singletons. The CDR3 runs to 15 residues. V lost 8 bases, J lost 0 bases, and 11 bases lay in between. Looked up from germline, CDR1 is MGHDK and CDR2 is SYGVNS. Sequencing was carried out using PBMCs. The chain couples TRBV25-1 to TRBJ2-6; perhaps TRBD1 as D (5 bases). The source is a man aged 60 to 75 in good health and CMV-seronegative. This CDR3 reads CASSHRNSGANVLTF. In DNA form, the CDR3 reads TGTGCCAGCTCTCACAGGAACTCTGGGGCCAACGTCCTGACTTTC.